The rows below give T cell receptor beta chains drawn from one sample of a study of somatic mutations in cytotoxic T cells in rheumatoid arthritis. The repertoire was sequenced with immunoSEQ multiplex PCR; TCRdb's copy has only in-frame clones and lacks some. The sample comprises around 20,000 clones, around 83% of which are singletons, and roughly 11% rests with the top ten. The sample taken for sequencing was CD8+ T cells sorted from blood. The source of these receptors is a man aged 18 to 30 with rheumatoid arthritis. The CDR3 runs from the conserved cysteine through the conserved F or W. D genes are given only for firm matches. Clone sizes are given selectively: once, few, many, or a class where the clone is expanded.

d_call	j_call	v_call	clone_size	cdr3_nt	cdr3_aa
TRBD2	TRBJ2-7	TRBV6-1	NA	TGTGCCAGCAATCCCGGGGGGGCCTACGAGCAGTACTTC	CASNPGGAYEQYF
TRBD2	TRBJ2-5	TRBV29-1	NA	TGCAGCGCCTTAGCGGGGGAACCGACCCAGTACTTC	CSALAGEPTQYF
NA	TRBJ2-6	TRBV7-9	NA	TGTGCTACTTACAGGGATGGCAACGTCCTGACTTTC	CATYRDGNVLTF
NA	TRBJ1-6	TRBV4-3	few	TGCGCCAGCAGCAGAAGGGGGGTTACCTCCCCCCTCCACTTT	CASSRRGVTSPLHF
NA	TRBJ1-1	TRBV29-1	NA	TGCAGCGTTGGGAGGGTGACTGAAGCTTTCTTT	CSVGRVTEAFF
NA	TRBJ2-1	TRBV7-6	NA	TGTGCCAGCAGCACGGGCGACCGTAACGAGCAGTTCTTC	CASSTGDRNEQFF
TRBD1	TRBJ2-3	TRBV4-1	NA	TGCGCCAGCAGCCAAGCGGGGACAGGCGGGGCAGATACGCAGTATTTT	CASSQAGTGGADTQYF
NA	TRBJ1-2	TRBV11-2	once	TGTGCCAGCAGCTTAGGGAGGTCCCAAGTCAATGGCTACACCTTC	CASSLGRSQVNGYTF
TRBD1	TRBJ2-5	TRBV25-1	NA	TGTGCCAGCACCCGACAGGGGGCGCGGGAGACCCAATACTTC	CASTRQGARETQYF
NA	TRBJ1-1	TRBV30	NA	TGTGCCTGGACGTTGGGTCGACAGGCCAATGAAGCTTTCTTT	CAWTLGRQANEAFF
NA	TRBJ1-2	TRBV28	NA	TGTGCCAGCAGCCCAGAGAGTTTGAAGAACTATGGCTACACCTTC	CASSPESLKNYGYTF
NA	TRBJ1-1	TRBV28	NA	TGTGCCAGCAGTTTATCTACTTTCGGACCCGAAGCTTTCTTT	CASSLSTFGPEAFF